Shown below are 11 T cell receptor beta chains from a single sample sequenced in a study of blood T cell repertoires in COVID-19. Libraries were prepared by immunoSEQ multiplex PCR; TCRdb keeps only in-frame clonotypes and omits some of them. The repertoire includes around 50,000 clones, over 75% of them detected once, and around 3.2% sits in the top ten. The material sequenced was peripheral blood. The receptors originated from a human donor in a cohort sampled during active COVID-19.

The chain combines TRBV15 with TRBJ1-3; weak D call: TRBD1 (5 bases). Trimming cost V 3 bases and J 1 base, with 10 bases left between them. This CDR3 region has 15 residues. In germline, CDR1 is LNHNV, CDR2 YYDKDF (reference sequence). The CDR3 is CATSRQGFSGNTIYF. CDR3 sequence (DNA): TGTGCCACCAGCAGGCAGGGATTTTCTGGAAACACCATATATTTT.

The rearrangement links TRBV15 to TRBJ2-1; 11 nucleotides match TRBD2. This CDR3 is built from 17 residues. Per the germline V gene, CDR1 is LNHNV and CDR2 is YYDKDF (reference sequence). J gave up 4 bases and V 3 bases, and 8 bases lay outside the gene matches. This CDR3 reads CATSRMIAGGIYNEQFF. The CDR3 DNA follows: TGTGCCACCAGCAGGATGATAGCGGGAGGGATTTACAATGAGCAGTTCTTC.

The chain couples TRBV7-9 to TRBJ1-2; 8 nucleotides line up with TRBD1. The ends lost 6 bases at V and 7 bases at J; junction bases unmatched: 10. Germline lookup yields CDR1 SEHNR and CDR2 FQNEAQ (reference sequence). The CDR3 spans 14 residues. CDR3 amino acids: CASRPDRATTGYTF. As DNA, the CDR3 is TGTGCCAGCAGACCGGACAGGGCGACTACTGGCTACACCTTC.

This clone was seen a handful of times. The chain recombines TRBV7-2 with TRBJ1-1, with D unclear. Germline CDR1 SGHTA, CDR2 FQGNSA. V was trimmed by 3 bases and J by 2 bases, leaving 10 bases between them. This CDR3 contains 14 residues. CDR3 nucleotides: TGTGCCAGCAGCTTCCGTAGAGGAAACACTGAAGCTTTCTTT. It codes for CASSFRRGNTEAFF.

The V and J genes are TRBV15 and TRBJ2-7; 7 bases line up with TRBD1. The CDR3 is made up of 14 amino acids. After removal of 0 bases from V and 4 bases from J, the junction contained 3 bases not matched to a gene. Germline V gene lookup returns CDR1 LNHNV and CDR2 YYDKDF (reference sequence). The CDR3 protein is CATSRETGRYEQYF. CDR3 nucleotides: TGTGCCACCAGCAGAGAGACAGGGCGGTACGAGCAGTACTTC.

The chain joins TRBV6-5 to TRBJ1-5, with D possibly matching TRBD1 (6 bases). Germline-derived CDR1 and CDR2 are MNHEY and SVGAGI. Trimming removed 7 bases at V and 4 bases at J, with 14 bases between. This CDR3 contains 14 residues. CDR3 sequence reads: CASTPQGGNQPQHF. CDR3 in DNA: TGTGCCAGCACTCCACAGGGAGGGAATCAGCCCCAGCATTTT.

This chain joins TRBV19 and TRBJ1-6; 7 bases fit TRBD1. CDR1 is LNHDA and CDR2 is SQIVND in the germline V gene (reference sequence). Unmatched junction bases numbered 8, after V lost 5 bases and J lost 7 bases. CDR3 size: 15 residues. CDR3 coding DNA: TGTGCCAGTAGTCGAGGGACAGTCGAGAATTCACCCCTCCACTTT. It specifies CASSRGTVENSPLHF.

This chain joins TRBV5-1 and TRBJ1-2, with 9 bases lining up with TRBD1. Germline V CDR1 and CDR2: SGHRS, YFSETQ. Trimming removed 4 bases from V and 1 base from J; junction bases left unmatched: 2. CDR3 size: 14 residues. CDR3 DNA: TGCGCCAGCAGCAGGACAGGGGATAACTATGGCTACACCTTC. Its translation: CASSRTGDNYGYTF.

This chain links TRBV2 with TRBJ2-1; no reliable D call. The V and J ends lost 4 bases and 0 bases respectively, with 13 bases between them. Looked up from germline, CDR1 is SNHLY and CDR2 is FYNNEI. The CDR3 loop spans 16 amino acids. In DNA form, the CDR3 reads TGTGCCAGCAGTGTACTATTTGGCCCCTCCTACAATGAGCAGTTCTTC. It yields the protein CASSVLFGPSYNEQFF.

The rearrangement joins TRBV19 to TRBJ1-1; no clear D gene. The CDR3 is 13 residues long. V shed 7 bases and J shed 5 bases, with 14 bases lying between them. In germline, CDR1 is LNHDA, CDR2 SQIVND (reference sequence). CDR3 residues: CASTEREFTEAFF. The DNA of the CDR3 is TGTGCCAGTACTGAGAGGGAATTTACTGAAGCTTTCTTT.

The rearrangement joins TRBV10-3 to TRBJ2-3, with TRBD2 matching over 12 bases. The CDR3 runs to 15 residues. J was trimmed by 4 bases and V by 5 bases; bases with no gene match: 4. CDR1 ENHRY and CDR2 SYGVKD come from the germline V gene. The CDR3 spells CAISSTSGSADTQYF. CDR3 DNA: TGTGCCATCAGTTCGACTAGCGGGAGTGCAGATACGCAGTATTTT.